Listed below are T cell receptor beta chains from one sample, sequenced in a study of blood T cells in healthy people across ages. TCRdb re-derived calls from the 5' RACE reads in MiXCR, one entry per CDR3 protein. The repertoire holds about 1.1 million distinct CDR3 sequences, with 35% to 40% as singletons. Sample: blood. These receptor sequences come from a man aged 18-30 years in good health. Both conserved end residues are part of each CDR3. The order of the fields is V gene, J gene, CDR3 protein.

V gene: TRBV5-1
J gene: TRBJ1-5
CDR3 protein: CASSLDSYSNQPQHF

V gene: TRBV5-1
J gene: TRBJ2-3
CDR3 protein: CASSRHPTDTQYF

V gene: TRBV20-1
J gene: TRBJ2-7
CDR3 protein: CSAMPTSGANEQYF

V gene: TRBV2
J gene: TRBJ1-2
CDR3 protein: CASSVGGPRGYTF

V gene: TRBV6-5
J gene: -
CDR3 protein: CASSTRYREVYEQYF

V gene: TRBV20-1
J gene: TRBJ1-2
CDR3 protein: CSAGDSSFGYTF

V gene: TRBV7-2
J gene: TRBJ1-1
CDR3 protein: CASSLRGGSNTEAFF

V gene: TRBV7-8
J gene: TRBJ2-1
CDR3 protein: CASSLAFDFPSYNEQFF

V gene: TRBV18
J gene: TRBJ2-5
CDR3 protein: CASSPGVITLEETQYF

V gene: TRBV10-3
J gene: TRBJ1-2
CDR3 protein: CAISEPTGNYGYTF

V gene: TRBV4-1
J gene: TRBJ2-3
CDR3 protein: CASSQEASGGVGTDTQYF

V gene: TRBV29-1
J gene: TRBJ1-2
CDR3 protein: CTIHGDPNYGYTF

V gene: TRBV3-1
J gene: TRBJ2-1
CDR3 protein: CASSQEPTYNEQFF

V gene: TRBV20-1
J gene: TRBJ2-3
CDR3 protein: CSAGLLYTDTQYF

V gene: TRBV7-9
J gene: TRBJ2-7
CDR3 protein: CASIPFEIYNEQYF

V gene: TRBV5-1
J gene: TRBJ2-1
CDR3 protein: CASSSGLVEQFF

V gene: TRBV4-3
J gene: TRBJ1-2
CDR3 protein: CASSQTVANYGYTF

V gene: TRBV4-3
J gene: TRBJ2-3
CDR3 protein: CASSQDLASADTQYF

V gene: TRBV4-3
J gene: TRBJ1-2
CDR3 protein: CASSRNDRLVYTF

V gene: TRBV5-4
J gene: TRBJ1-2
CDR3 protein: CASSLTTGGGYGYTF

V gene: TRBV3-1
J gene: -
CDR3 protein: CASSPGYGGNYEQYF

V gene: TRBV7-9
J gene: TRBJ1-4
CDR3 protein: CVTETRTDRLNEKLFF

V gene: TRBV9
J gene: TRBJ2-1
CDR3 protein: CASSVGTEKETQFF

V gene: TRBV2
J gene: TRBJ2-5
CDR3 protein: CASSERHNEQYF

V gene: TRBV4-3
J gene: TRBJ2-5
CDR3 protein: CASSQDQGLLGETQYF

V gene: TRBV5-4
J gene: TRBJ2-7
CDR3 protein: CASSLEAASSGNEQYF

V gene: TRBV12-3/TRBV12-4
J gene: TRBJ2-1
CDR3 protein: CASKPTDYYSYNEQFF

V gene: TRBV5-1
J gene: TRBJ2-1
CDR3 protein: CASSPLALAGEQNEQFF

V gene: TRBV5-6
J gene: TRBJ2-1
CDR3 protein: CASSSPGADLQWIYNEQFF

V gene: TRBV11-1
J gene: TRBJ2-1
CDR3 protein: CASSFDGSSYNEQFF

V gene: TRBV12-3/TRBV12-4
J gene: TRBJ1-2
CDR3 protein: CASTFGTGAVSGYTF

V gene: TRBV28
J gene: TRBJ2-2
CDR3 protein: CASSGRPTNTGELFF

V gene: TRBV7-2
J gene: TRBJ2-5
CDR3 protein: CASSVRQLQETQYF

V gene: TRBV12-3/TRBV12-4
J gene: TRBJ1-2
CDR3 protein: CASSTIDYGYTF

V gene: TRBV7-2
J gene: TRBJ2-2
CDR3 protein: CASSLDLASGTGELFF

V gene: TRBV20-1
J gene: TRBJ2-1
CDR3 protein: CSAPGPSYNEQFF

V gene: TRBV3-1
J gene: TRBJ2-5
CDR3 protein: CASSQDTSGSVQYF

V gene: TRBV12-3/TRBV12-4
J gene: TRBJ2-1
CDR3 protein: CASSLWDRGGNEQFF

V gene: TRBV20-1
J gene: TRBJ1-2
CDR3 protein: CSARAGSGGGLGYTF

V gene: TRBV7-9
J gene: TRBJ2-3
CDR3 protein: CASRNGLAVTDTQYF

V gene: TRBV29-1
J gene: TRBJ2-5
CDR3 protein: CSVVAGKETQYF

V gene: TRBV20-1
J gene: TRBJ2-7
CDR3 protein: CSASHLAELSYEQYF

V gene: TRBV12-3/TRBV12-4
J gene: TRBJ1-2
CDR3 protein: CASSARTTDGYTF

V gene: TRBV6-5
J gene: -
CDR3 protein: CASTGQGGYIQYF

V gene: TRBV12-3/TRBV12-4
J gene: TRBJ1-5
CDR3 protein: CASSLWQGARQDQPQHF

V gene: TRBV5-1
J gene: TRBJ2-7
CDR3 protein: CASSLVSGGASPYEQYF

V gene: TRBV7-9
J gene: TRBJ1-4
CDR3 protein: CASGSSGHKEKLYF

V gene: TRBV12-3/TRBV12-4
J gene: TRBJ2-3
CDR3 protein: CASSFSGGVRETQYF

V gene: TRBV5-1
J gene: TRBJ2-3
CDR3 protein: CASSRGQNTDTQYF

V gene: TRBV20-1
J gene: TRBJ2-7
CDR3 protein: CSVTQGHEQYF

V gene: TRBV2
J gene: TRBJ1-5
CDR3 protein: CASSDNGLNNQPQHF

V gene: TRBV20-1
J gene: TRBJ2-3
CDR3 protein: CSARDTGQPIPDTQYF

V gene: TRBV12-3/TRBV12-4
J gene: TRBJ2-1
CDR3 protein: CASGGGTAYNEQFF

V gene: TRBV29-1
J gene: TRBJ2-3
CDR3 protein: CSARGGQGELDTQYF

V gene: TRBV28
J gene: TRBJ2-1
CDR3 protein: CASSPGRYYNEQFF

V gene: TRBV27
J gene: TRBJ1-2
CDR3 protein: CTSSQDGTGNSGYTF

V gene: TRBV12-3/TRBV12-4
J gene: TRBJ2-3
CDR3 protein: CASSFGGDTQYF

V gene: TRBV29-1
J gene: TRBJ2-1
CDR3 protein: CSVEDRGVYNEQFF

V gene: TRBV4-3
J gene: TRBJ2-1
CDR3 protein: CASSQDGDFNNEQFF